This is a list of T cell receptor beta chains from one sample in a study of blood T cell repertoires in COVID-19. Only in-frame clones appear in the TCRdb table, and some are missing; sequencing was by immunoSEQ multiplex PCR. The table has some 180,000 clones, approximately 89% seen once; the top ten hold roughly 8%. Material for sequencing was peripheral blood. These receptors were obtained from a woman aged 55-70 years with acute or convalescent COVID-19. The CDR3 runs from the conserved cysteine through the conserved F or W.

>TRBJ2-7|TRBV6-5
CARDRGHEQYF
>TRBJ2-6|TRBV10-3
CAISSPLSRQGVSSGANVLTF
>TRBJ2-5|TRBV4-2
CASSKGTGGSQETQYF
>TRBJ2-1|TRBV18
CASSRTENNEQFF
>TRBJ1-2|TRBV7-9
CASSFSQDNGYTF
>TRBJ1-6|TRBV5-6
CASSFGEALHF
>TRBJ1-1|TRBV5-1
CASSIQGAELRTEAFF
>TRBJ1-1|TRBV9
CASSVVRDTEAFF
>TRBJ1-2|TRBV29-1
CSVDGQGPYGYTF
>TRBJ2-3|TRBV10-3
CAISDRGQDTQYF
>TRBJ2-3|TRBV7-3
CASSSKREGRDTQYF
>TRBJ1-5|TRBV6-5
CASSYTGGNQPQHF
>TRBJ1-6|TRBV7-3
CASSSPREGTYNSPLHF
>TRBJ2-3|TRBV5-1
CASSLVTSGIASTDTQYF
>TRBJ2-2|TRBV27
CASGGTSRGIYGELFF
>TRBJ2-1|TRBV3-1/TRBV3-2
CASSQVLAGIEFF
>TRBJ1-6|TRBV10-2
CASSEAGGNSPLHF
>TRBJ2-2|TRBV9
CASSPRSATNTGELFF
>TRBJ1-5|TRBV4-1
CASSQADRDYQPQHF
>TRBJ1-1|TRBV5-4
CASSLVGAMNTEAFF
>TRBJ2-1|TRBV7-9
CASSRSAGGPTWEQFF
>TRBJ1-1|TRBV28
CASIGGTEAFF
>TRBJ1-6|TRBV9
CASSVAPVGAYNSPLHF
>TRBJ2-3|TRBV7-2
CASSLGKAGDTQYF
>TRBJ2-3|TRBV4-1
CASSQDPTPTDTQYF
>TRBJ1-5|TRBV6-5
CASRYSFNNQPQHF
>TRBJ2-1|TRBV9
CASTQSGVGDEQFF
>TRBJ1-1|TRBV9
CASSVGGAVTEAFF
>TRBJ2-7|TRBV6-5
CASYLGGSLDREQYF
>TRBJ1-2|TRBV27
CASRYDRGGAYGYTF
>TRBJ1-4|TRBV14
CASSQAPGEKLFF
>TRBJ2-5|TRBV2
CASIITRTSRGETQYF
>TRBJ2-7|TRBV5-1
CASSISGTVYF
>TRBJ2-1|TRBV7-2
CASSFYSRGGVEQFF
>TRBJ1-2|TRBV30
CAWAERYGYTF
>TRBJ2-1|TRBV14
CASSQVKQRGLAGLEQFF
>TRBJ1-5|TRBV6-1
CASSERDSRTNQPQHF
>TRBJ2-3|TRBV7-2
CASSLGGARTDTQYF
>TRBJ1-5|TRBV6-1
CASSEGETYSNQPQHF
>TRBJ1-1|TRBV18
CASSPGGETEAFF
>TRBJ1-3|TRBV5-5
CASSRSRGGDTIYF
>TRBJ1-1|TRBV7-2
CASSSSTGALNTEAFF
>TRBJ1-1|TRBV2
CASSDGQRIMNTEAFF
>TRBJ2-1|TRBV21-1
CASSPRGRVARGGREHEQFF
>TRBJ1-2|TRBV27
CASRGQGANYGYTF
>TRBJ2-1|TRBV7-6
CASSANNAGGAYNEQFF
>TRBJ2-5|TRBV20-1
CSADSPRTQYF
>TRBJ2-1|TRBV2
CASRTSGPYNEQFF
>TRBJ2-7|TRBV5-3
CARRFDQAPSYEQYF